The sample holds many counts of the clone carrying this TCR beta chain. Time point here: sample taken at primary tumor resection. The sequenced material consisted of unsorted whole RNA from tumor, nontumor lung or frozen PBMC. Samples came from 65 to 75 TRACERx patients with untreated early-stage lung cancer. This record comes from a study of spatial heterogeneity in lung cancer. Every individual TCR cDNA molecule carried its own unique molecular identifier, which allowed correction of PCR and sequencing errors. MiXCR, run by TCRdb on the 5' RACE reads, gives a single entry per CDR3 protein. The data show some 5,100 distinct CDR3 sequences, with roughly a quarter seen just once and 15% to 20% held by the top ten. Sequenced here: PBMCs, sampled at surgery. The sequence was collected from a male donor with early-stage non-small cell lung cancer.

CDR3 sequence reads: CAWSPNRAGNTEAFF. In DNA form, the CDR3 reads TGTGCCTGGAGCCCGAACAGGGCTGGGAACACTGAAGCTTTCTTT. The genes are TRBV30 and TRBJ1-1; perhaps TRBD1 as D (6 bases). The CDR3 has 15 amino acids. The ends were cut back, 3 bases at V and 1 base at J, with 15 bases in the middle. Germline V lookup: CDR1 GTSNPN, CDR2 SVGIG (reference sequence).